This T cell receptor (beta chain) was recorded in a study of cytomegalovirus exposure and HLA in healthy donors. Study results and limitations: Later findings reportedly placed an Asian-associated ancestry cluster below the approximately 670-donor mean for N-insertions.

As for this clone: Its specificity is unknown.

Germline CDR1 reads MNHEY; CDR2 reads SMNVEV (reference sequence). The CDR3 covers 13 residues. V shed 3 bases and J shed 8 bases, with 11 bases lying between them. Amplification used 60 Vbeta primers and 13 Jbeta primers. Profiled with immunoSEQ multiplex PCR; TCRdb holds only in-frame clones, not every one. Of roughly 170,000 clones in the sample, around 72% were seen once. The clonotype was recovered from a female donor in good health and CMV-seronegative. Material for sequencing was PBMCs. This rearrangement joins TRBV27 to TRBJ1-3; TRBD1 is a possible D gene (5 bases). Here the CDR3 reads CASSLIRGDTIYF. CDR3 nucleotides: TGTGCCAGCAGTTTGATAAGGGGTGACACCATATATTTT.